The 20 T cell receptor beta chains below come from one sample, sequenced in a study of Tregs in tolerant kidney transplant recipients. Clones were sequenced by immunoSEQ multiplex PCR, and TCRdb holds only the in-frame ones, with some missing. This specimen shows about 52,000 clones; the ten leading clones hold 0.83%. This specimen was CD4+ T cells from blood, taken before the transplant. All receptors derive from a human donor who received a combined kidney and bone marrow transplant.

About this clone: The read terminates 3 residues before the CDR3 end, so the remaining end is supplied by the germline J gene. The chain has TRBV5-1 and TRBJ2-7; D gene uncertain. There are 15 residues in the CDR3. CDR1 and CDR2 from the germline V gene are SGHRS and YFSETQ. The V end lost 0 bases, the J end lost 2 bases, and 12 bases lay between the germline ends. The CDR3 loop is CASSLALDITYEQYF. The sequenced CDR3 bases are TGCGCCAGCAGCTTGGCCTTAGACATCACCTACGAG. Combining the CDR3 with reference TRBV5-1 and TRBJ2-7 gives the whole variable domain KAGVTQTPRYLIKTRGQQVTLSCSPISGHRSVSWYQQTPGQGLQFLFEYFSETQRNKGNFPGRFSGRQFSNSRSEMNVSTLELGDSALYLCASSLALDITYEQYFGPGTRLTVT.

To note about this clone: The CDR3 is cut off 3 residues early in the read; its end comes from the germline J gene. The rearrangement links TRBV6-2 or TRBV6-3 to TRBJ2-7; D may be TRBD2 (7 bases). The CDR3 spans 13 residues. V was shortened by 4 bases and J by 2 bases, with 9 bases between the two germline ends. Per germline, CDR1 MNHEY and CDR2 SVGEGT. The part of the CDR3 DNA that was read is TGTGCCAGCAGTTCGGGGGGCCCCTACGAG. This sequence encodes CASSSGGPYE. The CDR3 reads in full as CASSSGGPYEQYF.

Details on this clone: The CDR3 extends 3 residues past the end of the read, so its final part is completed from the germline J gene. This chain links TRBV7-7 with TRBJ2-5, with D possibly being TRBD2 (5 bases). V lost 0 bases and J 3 bases, leaving 17 bases between the germline ends. Germline-derived CDR1 and CDR2 are SSHAT and FNYEAQ (reference sequence). There are 17 residues in the CDR3. The DNA read from the CDR3 is TGTGCCAGCAGCTTAGCGCTAGCAGGTGGGCGAAAAGAGACC. Protein sequence: CASSLALAGGRKET. The whole CDR3 protein reads CASSLALAGGRKETQYF.

Details on this clone: The read finishes 3 residues shy of the CDR3 end, and the germline J gene is used to complete it. V gene TRBV6-2 or TRBV6-3 combines with J gene TRBJ2-3; 8 nucleotides agree with TRBD2. The CDR3 spans 13 residues. Germline-derived CDR1 and CDR2 are MNHEY and SVGEGT. After removal of 7 bases from V and 6 bases from J, the junction contained 6 bases not matched to a gene. The CDR3 is CASKRGRTDTQYF. The covered CDR3 bases are TGTGCCAGCAAACGCGGGAGGACGGATACG.

The CDR3 bases that were read are TGTGCCAGCAGTCATGCTAAGGGGGCATCGGAAAAA. Translation gives CASSHAKGASEK. The whole CDR3 reads CASSHAKGASEKLFF. The genes are TRBV7-9 and TRBJ1-4, with 7 positions matching TRBD1. The read is 3 residues too short to cover the CDR3 end, so that end is filled in from the germline J gene. Unmatched junction bases numbered 12, after V lost 6 bases and J lost 8 bases. The CDR3 is 15 residues long. Germline V lookup: CDR1 SEHNR, CDR2 FQNEAQ (reference sequence).

A remark on this clone: The read is 3 residues too short to cover the CDR3 end, so that end is filled in from the germline J gene. The V and J genes are TRBV29-1 and TRBJ2-5, with D perhaps being TRBD1 or TRBD2 (5 bases each). Trimming stripped 7 bases from V and 4 bases from J, with 19 bases between. The germline V gene encodes CDR1 SQVTM and CDR2 ANQGSEA. The CDR3 sequence is 14 residues long. CDR3 sequence: CSADGAGSGETQYF. CDR3 DNA (partial): TGCAGCGCGGACGGAGCAGGGAGTGGAGAGACC.

A word on this clone: The sequenced fragment ends 3 residues before the CDR3 boundary, so the rest is inferred from the germline J gene. The chain recombines TRBV18 with TRBJ2-6; D unresolved. This CDR3 comprises 15 residues. The V gene lost 3 bases and the J gene lost 2 bases, with 8 bases spanning the gap. Looked up from germline, CDR1 is KGHSH and CDR2 is LQKENI. CDR3 amino acids: CASSPTETGANVLTF. The sequenced CDR3 bases are TGTGCCAGCTCACCTACAGAGACTGGGGCCAACGTC.

Points on this clone: The read terminates 3 residues before the CDR3 end, so the remaining end is supplied by the germline J gene. The rearrangement joins TRBV23-1 to TRBJ1-3; possible D gene TRBD1, 5 bases. TRBV23-1 is designated an ORF whose function remains uncertain. This CDR3 has 16 amino acids. Trimming removed 6 bases from V and 0 bases from J, with 15 bases in between. The covered CDR3 bases are TGCGCCAGCAGAGGCGTCAGGGTTCCCTCTGGAAACACC. Amino acid sequence: CASRGVRVPSGNT. The whole CDR3 protein reads CASRGVRVPSGNTIYF.

About this clone: The CDR3 end is not reached by the read, which stops 3 residues before it; the germline J gene fills it in. The rearrangement uses TRBV10-1 and TRBJ2-5; the D gene is possibly TRBD2 (5 bases). This CDR3 comprises 13 residues. V was clipped by 4 bases and J by 3 bases, with 9 bases between them. Germline lookup yields CDR1 WNHNN and CDR2 SYGVQD (reference sequence). CDR3 loop: CASSGTPEETQYF. The sequenced part of the CDR3 DNA is TGCGCCAGCAGTGGGACTCCAGAAGAGACC.

About this clone itself: The read is 3 residues too short to cover the CDR3 end, so that end is filled in from the germline J gene. V and J are TRBV7-8 and TRBJ2-7; 12 bases are a match to TRBD1. With 5 bases clipped from V and 2 bases from J, the junction kept 7 bases outside the gene matches. CDR1 and CDR2 from the germline V gene are SGHVS and FQNEAQ. The CDR3 has 16 amino acids. The part of the CDR3 DNA that was read is TGTGCCAGCAGCCCAGGGACAGGGGGCGAGACCTACGAG. It specifies CASSPGTGGETYE. The whole CDR3 sequence reads CASSPGTGGETYEQYF.

Concerning this clone itself: The observed sequence ends 3 residues before the CDR3 terminus, with the missing tail filled in from the germline J gene. The rearrangement links TRBV19 to TRBJ2-4, with D possibly TRBD1 on 6 matching bases. The CDR3 runs to 16 residues. The germline V gene encodes CDR1 LNHDA and CDR2 SQIVND (reference sequence). Trimming left V 5 bases short and J 2 bases short, with 16 bases between. The sequenced part of the CDR3 DNA is TGTGCCAGTAGTCTACACTCAGGGGTAACCAAAAACATT. Translating gives CASSLHSGVTKNI. From start to end, the CDR3 is CASSLHSGVTKNIQYF. The variable domain in full, with the rest retrieved from reference TRBV19 and TRBJ2-4, is DGGITQSPKYLFRKEGQNVTLSCEQNLNHDAMYWYRQDPGQGLRLIYYSQIVNDFQKGDIAEGYSVSREKKESFPLTVTSAQKNPTAFYLCASSLHSGVTKNIQYFGAGTRLSVL.

Remarks on this clone: Coverage ceases 3 residues before the CDR3 finishes, and the germline J gene fills in the end. J is TRBJ2-1 and V is TRBV19; D is undetermined. CDR3 size: 15 residues. CDR1 and CDR2 (germline): LNHDA, SQIVND (reference sequence). The germline V and J ends were trimmed by 3 bases and 0 bases, with 9 bases remaining between them. The DNA read from the CDR3 is TGTGCCAGTAGTATCCGACATAGCTCCTACAATGAG. Translated: CASSIRHSSYNE. The entire CDR3 protein is CASSIRHSSYNEQFF. Full variable domain (missing parts from reference TRBV19 and TRBJ2-1): DGGITQSPKYLFRKEGQNVTLSCEQNLNHDAMYWYRQDPGQGLRLIYYSQIVNDFQKGDIAEGYSVSREKKESFPLTVTSAQKNPTAFYLCASSIRHSSYNEQFFGPGTRLTVL.

About this clone itself: The read ends 3 residues early relative to the CDR3; the germline J gene fills the gap. The chain employs TRBV18 and TRBJ2-3, with D unclear. Per germline, CDR1 KGHSH and CDR2 LQKENI. This CDR3 region has 13 residues. The V end lost 4 bases, the J end lost 3 bases, and 8 bases lay between the germline ends. The CDR3 spells CASSLTKTDTQYF. Incomplete CDR3 DNA: TGTGCCAGCTCACTGACAAAGACAGATACG.

Worth noting for this clone: The observed sequence ends 3 residues before the CDR3 terminus, with the missing tail filled in from the germline J gene. The rearrangement uses TRBV7-2 and TRBJ2-2; possible D gene TRBD2, 5 bases. The germline gives CDR1 SGHTA, CDR2 FQGNSA. This CDR3 contains 14 residues. The CDR3 DNA, read in part, is TGTGCCAGCAGCTTCCCGGGGTACCCAGTCGGG. Protein product: CASSFPGYPVG. The entire CDR3 sequence reads CASSFPGYPVGLFF.

A word on this clone: The read ends 3 residues early relative to the CDR3; the germline J gene fills the gap. The chain joins TRBV6-2 or TRBV6-3 to TRBJ2-3; 9 bases match TRBD2. V shed 7 bases, J shed 5 bases, and the junction held 7 bases outside the gene matches. Germline CDR1 is MNHEY and CDR2 is SVGEGT. The CDR3 runs to 14 residues. The CDR3 sequence: CASNAGGPVDTQYF. The part of the CDR3 DNA that was read is TGTGCCAGCAATGCGGGGGGGCCGGTAGATACG.

As concerns this clone: With the read ending 3 residues before the CDR3 end, the germline J gene is used to fill in that end. The chain is built from TRBV18 and TRBJ2-1, with D perhaps matching TRBD1 (6 bases). This CDR3 comprises 19 residues. CDR1 and CDR2 from the germline V gene are KGHSH and LQKENI. Trimming cost V 0 bases and J 6 bases, with 24 bases left between them. The DNA read from the CDR3 is TGTGCCAGCTCACCACCGTTAAGGGGGTACGGGACCATAGGCAATGAG. It is translated as CASSPPLRGYGTIGNE. The whole CDR3 sequence is CASSPPLRGYGTIGNEQFF.

The CDR3 sequence: CASSGQGRIEQFF. The CDR3 DNA, read in part, is TGTGCCAGCAGTGGACAGGGGCGGATTGAG. The chain combines TRBV11-3 with TRBJ2-1, with 9 bases that match TRBD1. The missing CDR3 end, 3 residues past where the read stops, is filled in from the germline J gene. The CDR3 length is 13 residues. J was trimmed by 9 bases and V by 6 bases; bases with no gene match: 6. Germline values: CDR1 SGHNT, CDR2 YENEEA. Based on the CDR3 plus reference TRBV11-3 and TRBJ2-1, the full variable domain is EAGVVQSPRYKIIEKKQPVAFWCNPISGHNTLYWYLQNLGQGPELLIRYENEEAVDDSQLPKDRFSAERLKGVDSTLKIQPAELGDSAVYLCASSGQGRIEQFFGPGTRLTVL.

In regard to this clone: Read coverage stops 3 residues before the CDR3 terminus; the germline J gene supplies the remainder. This CDR3 is also generated by other DNA sequences in the sample. V is TRBV6-2 or TRBV6-3 and J is TRBJ2-5, with D tentatively TRBD2 (5 bases). This CDR3 region has 13 residues. Germline V gene lookup returns CDR1 MNHEY and CDR2 SVGEGT. V lost 6 bases, J lost 5 bases, and 13 bases lay in between. This CDR3 reads CASRPTGMETQYF. CDR3 DNA, as far as it was read: TGTGCCAGCAGGCCTACGGGGATGGAGACC.

A remark on this clone: The read ends 3 residues early relative to the CDR3; the germline J gene fills the gap. The chain joins TRBV19 to TRBJ1-5; D remains unclear. V was cut by 7 bases and J by 6 bases, with 13 bases left in between. The CDR3 runs to 13 residues. The germline V gene has CDR1 LNHDA and CDR2 SQIVND (reference sequence). The part of the CDR3 DNA that was read is TGTGCCAGTACTCCCACTTCCGTTCAGCCC. Translated: CASTPTSVQP. The entire CDR3 protein is CASTPTSVQPQHF. Together with reference TRBV19 and TRBJ1-5, the CDR3 gives the full variable domain: DGGITQSPKYLFRKEGQNVTLSCEQNLNHDAMYWYRQDPGQGLRLIYYSQIVNDFQKGDIAEGYSVSREKKESFPLTVTSAQKNPTAFYLCASTPTSVQPQHFGDGTRLSIL.

Concerning this clone: The CDR3 is cut off 3 residues early in the read; its end comes from the germline J gene. The chain combines TRBV29-1 with TRBJ1-5; 9 nucleotides agree with TRBD1. The CDR3 spans 15 residues. Looked up from germline, CDR1 is SQVTM and CDR2 is ANQGSEA. V lost 8 bases, J lost 7 bases, and 15 bases stayed unmatched. CDR3 DNA (partial): TGCAGCATCCGACAGGGGGTGAAAATTGGCCAGCCC. Translation gives CSIRQGVKIGQP. The entire CDR3 protein is CSIRQGVKIGQPQHF.